The following is a T cell receptor (beta chain) sequence with its context. CDR3 length equals 19 residues. Germline-derived CDR1 and CDR2 are SGHRS and YFSETQ. The germline V and J ends were trimmed by 2 bases and 1 base, with 21 bases remaining between them. This entry belongs to a study of blood T cell repertoires in COVID-19. Some clones are missing from TCRdb's copy, which holds only in-frame ones; the method was immunoSEQ multiplex PCR. The table lists about 180,000 clones, under 85% of them singletons, with 6.5% to 8.5% in the top ten. The rearrangement links TRBV5-1 to TRBJ2-2, with TRBD2 as a possible D gene (6 bases). The sequence was obtained from a woman between 65 and 79 years old with COVID-19, enrolled during active disease. The sequenced sample was peripheral blood. The CDR3 loop reads CASSLTSSASLGNTGELFF. CDR3 nucleotides: TGCGCCAGCAGCTTAACTAGCTCTGCCTCCCTCGGGAACACCGGGGAGCTGTTTTTT.